Listed here are 27 T cell receptor beta chains from one sample, sequenced in a study of blood T cell repertoires in COVID-19. Assay used: immunoSEQ multiplex PCR; TCRdb lists only in-frame clones, some missing. The sample contains 150,000 to 200,000 clones, around nine tenths of which appear only once. Sample: peripheral blood. The receptors were sampled from a man between 65 and 80 years old with active or convalescent COVID-19.

This chain links TRBV11-2 with TRBJ1-6, with 11 bases identical to TRBD1. V shed 5 bases, J shed 3 bases, and the junction held 3 bases outside the gene matches. This CDR3 is built from 16 residues. The V gene's germline CDR1 is SGHAT and CDR2 FQNNGV. Written as DNA, the CDR3 is TGTGCCAGCAGCCCCGGGACAGGGGGCTATAATTCACCCCTCCACTTT. This codes for CASSPGTGGYNSPLHF.

The chain is built from TRBV5-6 and TRBJ1-5; no clear D gene. The CDR3 totals 13 residues. Germline V gene data show CDR1 as SGHDT and CDR2 as YYEEEE. Trimming shortened V by 0 bases and J by 6 bases, and 7 bases separated the two germline ends. The CDR3 protein is CASSLAAGQPQHF. CDR3 nucleotides: TGTGCCAGCAGCTTGGCCGCCGGTCAGCCCCAGCATTTT.

The chain carries TRBV5-1 and TRBJ2-5; a possible D gene is TRBD1 (6 bases). Germline V CDR1 and CDR2: SGHRS, YFSETQ. CDR3 length: 13 residues. V was shortened by 7 bases and J by 0 bases, with 10 bases between the two germline ends. As DNA, the CDR3 is TGCGCCAGCCGACAGGCTGACCAAGAGACCCAGTACTTC. It is translated as CASRQADQETQYF. Based on the CDR3 plus reference TRBV5-1 and TRBJ2-5, the full variable domain is KAGVTQTPRYLIKTRGQQVTLSCSPISGHRSVSWYQQTPGQGLQFLFEYFSETQRNKGNFPGRFSGRQFSNSRSEMNVSTLELGDSALYLCASRQADQETQYFGPGTRLLVL.

This chain connects TRBV5-6 to TRBJ2-5, with a tentative D call TRBD1 (6 bases). Germline V gives CDR1 SGHDT, CDR2 YYEEEE. The CDR3 runs 14 residues. V gave up 1 base and J gave up 2 bases, with 9 bases separating them. For the CDR3, the DNA is TGTGCCAGCAGCTTGCGAGGACAGCAAGAGACCCAGTACTTC. Translation: CASSLRGQQETQYF.

The rearrangement joins TRBV29-1 to TRBJ2-5; TRBD2 might be the D (5 bases). Trimming pared 6 bases from V and 2 bases from J, leaving 10 bases between. Germline CDR1 and CDR2: SQVTM and ANQGSEA. There are 12 residues in the CDR3. Here the CDR3 DNA reads TGCAGCGTGGGTAGCGCACAAGAGACCCAGTACTTC. Its translation is CSVGSAQETQYF.

The J gene is TRBJ1-2, the V gene TRBV6-2 or TRBV6-3; TRBD1 is a possible D gene (6 bases). Trimming removed 5 bases from V and 7 bases from J, with 14 bases in between. The germline V gene has CDR1 MNHEY and CDR2 SVGEGT. This CDR3 has 13 amino acids. The CDR3 loop is CASSQGTSRGYTF. The CDR3 bases are TGTGCCAGCAGTCAAGGGACATCTCGTGGCTACACCTTC.

V usage is TRBV10-1 and J usage is TRBJ2-2; D gene uncertain. CDR3 length: 17 residues. Trimming pared 3 bases from V and 1 base from J, leaving 15 bases between. The germline gives CDR1 WNHNN, CDR2 SYGVQD (reference sequence). The CDR3 coding sequence is TGCGCCAGCAGTGACCGCGCTTTAGTTCTGAACACCGGGGAGCTGTTTTTT. It is translated as CASSDRALVLNTGELFF.

J is TRBJ1-1 and V is TRBV27; 8 positions match TRBD1. The germline V gene encodes CDR1 MNHEY and CDR2 SMNVEV (reference sequence). J gave up 1 base and V 3 bases, and 4 bases lay outside the gene matches. The CDR3 has 15 residues. The CDR3 nucleotides are TGTGCCAGCAGTTTGTCAGGGGGCGGGAACACTGAAGCTTTCTTT. It encodes CASSLSGGGNTEAFF.

The DNA for the CDR3 is TGTGCCAGCAGCCCTGGACAGGAGACCACAGATACGCAGTATTTT. Translation: CASSPGQETTDTQYF. This chain connects TRBV5-6 to TRBJ2-3; 7 nucleotides agree with TRBD1. Germline CDR1 and CDR2: SGHDT and YYEEEE. The CDR3 loop spans 15 amino acids. J was trimmed by 2 bases and V by 4 bases; bases with no gene match: 7.

The chain employs TRBV7-2 and TRBJ2-1; the match to TRBD1 covers 9 bases. V lost 5 bases to trimming and J lost 3 bases; unmatched junction nucleotides: 5. This CDR3 spans 15 amino acids. Germline-derived CDR1 and CDR2 are SGHTA and FQGNSA. The CDR3 spells CASSPGQGVYNEQFF. For the CDR3, the DNA is TGTGCCAGCAGCCCGGGACAGGGAGTCTACAATGAGCAGTTCTTC. The full variable domain, with the rest looked up from reference TRBV7-2 and TRBJ2-1, is GAGVSQSPSNKVTEKGKDVELRCDPISGHTALYWYRQSLGQGLEFLIYFQGNSAPDKSGLPSDRFSAERTGGSVSTLTIQRTQQEDSAVYLCASSPGQGVYNEQFFGPGTRLTVL.

This clone is a singleton in its sample. The rearrangement links TRBV6-1 to TRBJ1-5; D gene ambiguous. In germline, CDR1 is MNHNS, CDR2 SASEGT. With 0 bases removed from V and 4 bases from J, the gap between germline ends came to 10 bases. The CDR3 has 15 amino acids. The CDR3 is CASSEAPGRNQPQHF. The CDR3 coding sequence is TGTGCCAGCAGTGAAGCCCCGGGTCGAAATCAGCCCCAGCATTTT.

The chain uses TRBV19 and TRBJ2-1; 9 nucleotides agree with TRBD1. Per germline, CDR1 LNHDA and CDR2 SQIVND (reference sequence). The length of the CDR3 is 14 residues. The junction had 7 bases not matched to a gene; V was cut back by 5 bases and J by 8 bases. DNA for the CDR3: TGTGCCAGTAGTCCGGGACAGGGTTTTTATGAGCAGTTCTTC. Encoded protein: CASSPGQGFYEQFF.

The chain carries TRBV24-1 and TRBJ2-7; TRBD1 matches at 9 bases. The CDR3 is 14 amino acids. Germline CDR1 reads KGHDR; CDR2 reads SFDVKD. Trimming at V came to 5 bases and at J to 6 bases, leaving 7 bases not matched to a gene. DNA of the CDR3: TGTGCCACCAGTGCGGTGACAGGGGGAGGCGAGCAGTACTTC. Protein: CATSAVTGGGEQYF.

The V call is TRBV28, the J call TRBJ1-5; D not resolved. Trimming took 6 bases from V and 4 from J, leaving 7 bases between them. The CDR3 extends over 12 amino acids. The germline CDR1 and CDR2 sequences are MDHEN and SYDVKM. DNA of the CDR3: TGTGCCAGCAGCCCCTCGAATCAGCCCCAGCATTTT. This encodes CASSPSNQPQHF.

J is TRBJ2-2 and V is TRBV12-5; no clear D. V was shortened by 2 bases and J by 6 bases, with 4 bases between the two germline ends. Germline assignment: CDR1 LGHNT and CDR2 FRNRAP. This CDR3 has 12 residues. The CDR3 here is CASGLSAGELFF. The CDR3 bases are TGTGCTAGTGGTTTGAGCGCCGGGGAGCTGTTTTTT.

The genes are TRBV14 and TRBJ1-4; D not certain. V lost 0 bases, J lost 10 bases, and 9 bases lay in between. The CDR3 spans 13 residues. The V gene's germline CDR1 is SGHDN and CDR2 FVKESK. This CDR3 reads CASSQERGGKLFF. CDR3 nucleotides: TGTGCCAGCAGCCAAGAACGGGGAGGAAAACTGTTTTTT.

The J gene is TRBJ2-5, the V gene TRBV19; D unclear. V lost 0 bases and J 5 bases, leaving 19 bases between the germline ends. The CDR3 covers 17 residues. Germline CDR1 is LNHDA and CDR2 is SQIVND (reference sequence). The CDR3 here is CASSIDPLERPAETQYF. The CDR3 DNA is TGTGCCAGTAGTATAGATCCCTTGGAGCGACCCGCGGAGACCCAGTACTTC.

The chain joins TRBV7-6 to TRBJ1-2; D gene uncertain. CDR1 and CDR2 (germline): SGHVS, FNYEAQ. Between the trimmed V and J ends, which lost 1 base and 2 bases, there was a span of 11 bases. The CDR3 length is 15 residues. CDR3 protein: CASSLGPGSNYGYTF. CDR3 DNA sequence: TGTGCCAGCAGCTTAGGGCCAGGATCCAACTATGGCTACACCTTC.

The CDR3 spells CAWRQRGTSVETQYF. CDR3 nucleotide sequence: TGTGCCTGGAGGCAACGAGGGACTAGCGTTGAGACCCAGTACTTC. The J gene is TRBJ2-5, the V gene TRBV30, with 10 bases aligning to TRBD2. Germline CDR1 GTSNPN, CDR2 SVGIG (reference sequence). This CDR3 is 15 amino acids long. The ends lost 3 bases at V and 5 bases at J; junction bases unmatched: 9.

The chain couples TRBV11-2 to TRBJ2-5; weak D call: TRBD1 (6 bases). Germline lookup yields CDR1 SGHAT and CDR2 FQNNGV. Trimming removed 1 base from V and 5 bases from J, with 20 bases in between. The CDR3 spans 17 residues. This CDR3 reads CASSLGYREPPRETQYF. Here the CDR3 DNA reads TGTGCCAGCAGCTTAGGATACAGGGAACCGCCAAGGGAGACCCAGTACTTC.

This rearrangement joins TRBV7-2 to TRBJ2-1, with a possible D match to TRBD1 (5 bases). Trimming cost V 4 bases and J 9 bases, with 13 bases left between them. Germline loops: CDR1 SGHTA, CDR2 FQGNSA. The CDR3 sequence is 13 residues long. Here the CDR3 DNA reads TGTGCCAGCAGCTCGCAGGGTTTAGGTGAGCAGTTCTTC. Residues: CASSSQGLGEQFF.

V gene TRBV15 combines with J gene TRBJ1-4; a weak D match, TRBD1 (5 bases). V was cut by 3 bases and J by 11 bases, with 13 bases left in between. Looked up from germline, CDR1 is LNHNV and CDR2 is YYDKDF (reference sequence). The CDR3 is 13 residues long. CDR3 in amino acids: CATSSRARQKLFF. The CDR3, as DNA: TGTGCCACCAGCAGCAGGGCGAGACAGAAACTGTTTTTT. Looking up the rest from reference TRBV15 and TRBJ1-4 gives the full variable domain: DAMVIQNPRYQVTQFGKPVTLSCSQTLNHNVMYWYQQKSSQAPKLLFHYYDKDFNNEADTPDNFQSRRPNTSFCFLDIRSPGLGDTAMYLCATSSRARQKLFFGSGTQLSVL.

CDR3 loop: CASSYRTSGRSNTGELFF. The CDR3 bases are TGTGCCAGCAGTTATCGGACTAGCGGGAGGTCGAACACCGGGGAGCTGTTTTTT. The chain links TRBV6-2 or TRBV6-3 to TRBJ2-2, with TRBD2 matching over 14 bases. The CDR3 contains 18 residues. Germline V gene data show CDR1 as MNHEY and CDR2 as SVGEGT. The ends lost 3 bases at V and 0 bases at J; junction bases unmatched: 3.

This chain's CDR3 is CASSPGRQQETQYF. CDR3 DNA: TGTGCCAGCAGCCCAGGGAGGCAACAAGAGACCCAGTACTTC. This chain joins TRBV5-4 and TRBJ2-5, with D maybe TRBD2 (6 bases). Looked up from germline, CDR1 is SGHNT and CDR2 is YYREEE (reference sequence). The CDR3 has 14 amino acids. Trimming removed 4 bases from V and 2 bases from J, with 12 bases in between.

This clone occurred once. This chain uses TRBV7-6 with TRBJ2-6, with 9 bases aligning to TRBD1. The V gene's germline CDR1 is SGHVS and CDR2 FNYEAQ. V trimming: 5 bases; J trimming: 4 bases; junction bases outside the gene matches: 9. The CDR3 has 17 amino acids. CDR3 loop: CASSPDRGRSGANVLTF. The CDR3 DNA follows: TGTGCCAGCAGCCCGGACAGGGGCCGCTCAGGGGCCAACGTCCTGACTTTC.

The rearrangement links TRBV27 to TRBJ1-4; 9 nucleotides agree with TRBD1. V lost 5 bases, J lost 5 bases, and 18 bases stayed unmatched. The CDR3 loop spans 19 amino acids. The V gene's germline CDR1 is MNHEY and CDR2 SMNVEV (reference sequence). CDR3 nucleotides: TGTGCCAGCAGTCCAGGGACAGGGCGAAAGTCGGCCCTAAATGAAAAACTGTTTTTT. This codes for CASSPGTGRKSALNEKLFF.

The chain recombines TRBV6-5 with TRBJ1-5, with 7 bases lining up with TRBD1. The germline gives CDR1 MNHEY, CDR2 SVGAGI. The CDR3 consists of 15 residues. With 5 bases clipped from V and 6 bases from J, the junction kept 10 bases outside the gene matches. The CDR3 DNA follows: TGTGCCAGCAGTCGCAGAGGGGGCGCGGGTCAGCCCCAGCATTTT. It encodes CASSRRGGAGQPQHF.